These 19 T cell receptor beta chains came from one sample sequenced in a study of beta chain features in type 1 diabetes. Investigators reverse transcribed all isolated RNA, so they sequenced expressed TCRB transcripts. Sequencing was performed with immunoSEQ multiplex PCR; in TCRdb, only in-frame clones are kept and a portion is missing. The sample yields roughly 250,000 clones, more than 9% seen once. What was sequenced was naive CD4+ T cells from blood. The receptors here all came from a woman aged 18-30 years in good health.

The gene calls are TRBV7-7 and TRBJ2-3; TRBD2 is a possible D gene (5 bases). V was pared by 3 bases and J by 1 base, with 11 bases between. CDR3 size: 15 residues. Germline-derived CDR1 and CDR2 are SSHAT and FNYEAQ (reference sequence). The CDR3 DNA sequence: TGTGCCAGCAGCTTGGGCGGGTTACGCACAGATACGCAGTATTTT. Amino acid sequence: CASSLGGLRTDTQYF.

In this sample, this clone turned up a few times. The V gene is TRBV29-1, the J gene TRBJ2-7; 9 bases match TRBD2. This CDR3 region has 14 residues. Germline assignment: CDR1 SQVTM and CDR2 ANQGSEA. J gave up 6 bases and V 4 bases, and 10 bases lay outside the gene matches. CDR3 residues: CSVGSGTSFSEQYF. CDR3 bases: TGCAGCGTTGGGTCCGGGACTAGCTTCTCCGAGCAGTACTTC.

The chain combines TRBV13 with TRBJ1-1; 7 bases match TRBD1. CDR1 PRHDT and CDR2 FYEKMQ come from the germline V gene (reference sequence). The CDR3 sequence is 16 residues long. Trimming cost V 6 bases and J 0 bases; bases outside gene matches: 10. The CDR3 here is CASSFDVGTVNTEAFF. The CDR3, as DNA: TGTGCCAGCAGTTTCGATGTGGGGACAGTGAACACTGAAGCTTTCTTT.

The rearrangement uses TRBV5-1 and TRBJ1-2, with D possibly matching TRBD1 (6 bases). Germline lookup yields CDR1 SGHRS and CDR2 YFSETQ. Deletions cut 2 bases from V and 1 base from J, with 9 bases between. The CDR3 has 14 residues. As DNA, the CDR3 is TGCGCCAGCAGCTTAGGACAGCATAACTATGGCTACACCTTC. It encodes CASSLGQHNYGYTF.

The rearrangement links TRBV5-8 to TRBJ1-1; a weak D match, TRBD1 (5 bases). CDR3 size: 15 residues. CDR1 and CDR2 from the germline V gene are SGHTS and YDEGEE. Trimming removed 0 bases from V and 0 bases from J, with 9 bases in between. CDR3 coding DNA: TGTGCCAGCAGCTTGGGGGGACTTATGAACACTGAAGCTTTCTTT. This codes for CASSLGGLMNTEAFF. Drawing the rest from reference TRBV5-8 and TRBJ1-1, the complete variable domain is EAGVTQSPTHLIKTRGQQATLRCSPISGHTSVYWYQQALGLGLQFLLWYDEGEERNRGNFPPRFSGRQFPNYSSELNVNALELEDSALYLCASSLGGLMNTEAFFGQGTRLTVV.

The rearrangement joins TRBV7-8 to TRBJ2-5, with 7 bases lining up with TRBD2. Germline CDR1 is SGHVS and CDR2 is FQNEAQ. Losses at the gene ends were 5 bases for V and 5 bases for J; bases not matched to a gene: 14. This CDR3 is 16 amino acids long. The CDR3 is CASSPPVGGRSETQYF. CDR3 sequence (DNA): TGTGCCAGCAGCCCTCCCGTGGGGGGGAGGTCCGAGACCCAGTACTTC.

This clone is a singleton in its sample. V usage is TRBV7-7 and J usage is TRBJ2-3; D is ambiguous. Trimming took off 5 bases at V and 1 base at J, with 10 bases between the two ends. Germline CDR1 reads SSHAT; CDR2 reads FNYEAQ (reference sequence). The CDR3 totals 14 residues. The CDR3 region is CASSRIGGTDTQYF. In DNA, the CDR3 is TGTGCCAGCAGCCGGATCGGAGGCACAGATACGCAGTATTTT.

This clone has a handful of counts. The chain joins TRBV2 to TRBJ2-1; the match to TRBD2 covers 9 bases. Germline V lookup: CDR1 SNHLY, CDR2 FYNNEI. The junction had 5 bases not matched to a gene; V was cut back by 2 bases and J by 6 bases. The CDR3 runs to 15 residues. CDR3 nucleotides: TGTGCCAGCAGTGAATCGCGGGGGGGCCTCAATGAGCAGTTCTTC. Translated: CASSESRGGLNEQFF.

CDR3 region: CASSGAGTNYGYTF. CDR3 sequence (DNA): TGTGCCAGCTCGGGGGCCGGTACTAACTATGGCTACACCTTC. The V and J genes are TRBV18 and TRBJ1-2, with TRBD1 as a possible D gene (6 bases). The CDR3 runs to 14 residues. Germline CDR1 is KGHSH and CDR2 is LQKENI. The V and J ends lost 6 bases and 0 bases respectively, with 11 bases between them.

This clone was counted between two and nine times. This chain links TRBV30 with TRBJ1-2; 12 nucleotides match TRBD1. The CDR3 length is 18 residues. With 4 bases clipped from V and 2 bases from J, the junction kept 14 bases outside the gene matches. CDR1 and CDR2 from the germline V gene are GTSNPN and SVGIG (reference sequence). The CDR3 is CAWTQRGQGATWNYGYTF. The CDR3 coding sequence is TGTGCCTGGACCCAACGGGGACAGGGGGCCACTTGGAACTATGGCTACACCTTC.

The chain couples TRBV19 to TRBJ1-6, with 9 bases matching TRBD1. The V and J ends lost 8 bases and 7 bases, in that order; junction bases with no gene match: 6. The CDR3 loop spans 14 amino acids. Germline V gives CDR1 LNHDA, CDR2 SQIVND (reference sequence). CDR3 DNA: TGTGCCAGTGGGACAGGGTACGACAATTCACCCCTCCACTTT. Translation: CASGTGYDNSPLHF.

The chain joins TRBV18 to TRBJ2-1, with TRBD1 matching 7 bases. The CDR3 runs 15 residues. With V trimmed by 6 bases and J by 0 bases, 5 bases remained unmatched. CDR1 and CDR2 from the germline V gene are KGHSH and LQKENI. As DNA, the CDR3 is TGTGCCAGCTCTCAGACAGGGAGCTCCTACAATGAGCAGTTCTTC. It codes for CASSQTGSSYNEQFF.

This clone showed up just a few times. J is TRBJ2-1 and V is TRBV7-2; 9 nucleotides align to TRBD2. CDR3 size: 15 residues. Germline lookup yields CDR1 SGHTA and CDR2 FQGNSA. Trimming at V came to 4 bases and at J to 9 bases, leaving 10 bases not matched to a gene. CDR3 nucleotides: TGTGCCAGCAGCTCCGGGACTAGCCCCCGCACTGAGCAGTTCTTC. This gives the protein CASSSGTSPRTEQFF. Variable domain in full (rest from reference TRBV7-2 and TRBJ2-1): GAGVSQSPSNKVTEKGKDVELRCDPISGHTALYWYRQSLGQGLEFLIYFQGNSAPDKSGLPSDRFSAERTGGSVSTLTIQRTQQEDSAVYLCASSSGTSPRTEQFFGPGTRLTVL.

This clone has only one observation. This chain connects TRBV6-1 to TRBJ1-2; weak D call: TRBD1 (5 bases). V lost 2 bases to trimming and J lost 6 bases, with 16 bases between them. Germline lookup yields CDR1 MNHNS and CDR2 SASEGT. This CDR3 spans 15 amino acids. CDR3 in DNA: TGTGCCAGCAGTGAACCGCCCCAGGGAATAAATGGCTACACCTTC. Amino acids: CASSEPPQGINGYTF.

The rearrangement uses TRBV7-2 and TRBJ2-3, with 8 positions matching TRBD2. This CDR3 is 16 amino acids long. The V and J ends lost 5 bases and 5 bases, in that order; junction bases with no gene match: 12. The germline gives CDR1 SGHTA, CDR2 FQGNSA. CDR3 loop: CASSTFPGRARDTQYF. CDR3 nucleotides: TGTGCCAGCAGCACCTTTCCCGGGAGGGCCAGAGATACGCAGTATTTT. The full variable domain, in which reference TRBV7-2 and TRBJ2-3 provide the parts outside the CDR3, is GAGVSQSPSNKVTEKGKDVELRCDPISGHTALYWYRQSLGQGLEFLIYFQGNSAPDKSGLPSDRFSAERTGGSVSTLTIQRTQQEDSAVYLCASSTFPGRARDTQYFGPGTRLTVL.

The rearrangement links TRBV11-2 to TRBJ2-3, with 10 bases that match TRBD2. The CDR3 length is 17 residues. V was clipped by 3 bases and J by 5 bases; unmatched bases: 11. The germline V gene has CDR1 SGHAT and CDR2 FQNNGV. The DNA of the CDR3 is TGTGCCAGCAGCTTCGGTGGAGCGGGGGGGCCTGAAGATACGCAGTATTTT. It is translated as CASSFGGAGGPEDTQYF. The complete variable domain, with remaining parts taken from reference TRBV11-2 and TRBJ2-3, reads EAGVAQSPRYKIIEKRQSVAFWCNPISGHATLYWYQQILGQGPKLLIQFQNNGVVDDSQLPKDRFSAERLKGVDSTLKIQPAKLEDSAVYLCASSFGGAGGPEDTQYFGPGTRLTVL.

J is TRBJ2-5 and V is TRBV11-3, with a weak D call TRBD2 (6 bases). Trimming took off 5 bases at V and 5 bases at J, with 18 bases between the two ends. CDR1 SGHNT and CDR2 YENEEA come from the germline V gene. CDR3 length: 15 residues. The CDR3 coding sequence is TGTGCCAGCAGCCCTCATGGGGGGTCTGGGGAGACCCAGTACTTC. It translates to CASSPHGGSGETQYF.

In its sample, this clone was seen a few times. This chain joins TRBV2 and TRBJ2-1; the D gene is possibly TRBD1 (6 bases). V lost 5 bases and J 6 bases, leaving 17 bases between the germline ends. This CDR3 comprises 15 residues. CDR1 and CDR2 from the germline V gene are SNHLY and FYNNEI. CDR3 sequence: CASSRLGQPTNEQFF. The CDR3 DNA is TGTGCCAGCAGTAGACTTGGACAGCCGACCAATGAGCAGTTCTTC. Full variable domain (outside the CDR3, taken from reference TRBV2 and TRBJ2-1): EPEVTQTPSHQVTQMGQEVILRCVPISNHLYFYWYRQILGQKVEFLVSFYNNEISEKSEIFDDQFSVERPDGSNFTLKIRSTKLEDSAMYFCASSRLGQPTNEQFFGPGTRLTVL.

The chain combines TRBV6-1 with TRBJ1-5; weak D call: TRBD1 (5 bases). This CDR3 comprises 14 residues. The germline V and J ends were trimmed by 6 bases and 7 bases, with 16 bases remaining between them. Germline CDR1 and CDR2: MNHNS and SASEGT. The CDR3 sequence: CASSGRLGEQPQHF. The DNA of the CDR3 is TGTGCCAGCAGCGGGAGGTTGGGGGAACAGCCCCAGCATTTT.